Following are 27 T cell receptor beta chains from one sample sequenced in a study of blood T cell repertoires in COVID-19. Clones were read by immunoSEQ multiplex PCR, and TCRdb kept only the in-frame ones, dropping some. The sample yields some 120,000 clones, around 89% seen once. The sample was peripheral blood. The source is a human donor with acute or convalescent COVID-19. The donor label of this sample is uncertain.

The CDR3 DNA is TGTGCCAGCTCTAGCGGGGGCCTTTCCTACGAGCAGTACTTC. It encodes CASSSGGLSYEQYF. This sequence joins TRBV28 and TRBJ2-7, with 10 positions matching TRBD2. The CDR3 length is 14 residues. Germline V gene data show CDR1 as MDHEN and CDR2 as SYDVKM. Unmatched junction bases numbered 5, after V lost 8 bases and J lost 1 base.

The genes are TRBV29-1 and TRBJ2-7; 9 bases fit TRBD1. The CDR3 runs 14 residues. Germline V CDR1 and CDR2: SQVTM, ANQGSEA. The V segment lost 7 bases and the J segment 5 bases; nucleotides outside the gene matches: 12. CDR3: CSALGQGIFNEQYF. In DNA form, the CDR3 reads TGCAGCGCCCTAGGACAGGGGATTTTCAACGAGCAGTACTTC.

The V and J genes are TRBV18 and TRBJ1-1; the D is unclear. Germline V lookup: CDR1 KGHSH, CDR2 LQKENI. The CDR3 sequence is 13 residues long. V was shortened by 4 bases and J by 8 bases, with 14 bases between the two germline ends. CDR3 residues: CASSQNVEGEAFF. DNA for the CDR3: TGTGCCAGCTCACAAAACGTGGAGGGAGAAGCTTTCTTT.

V gene TRBV5-1 combines with J gene TRBJ2-7, with D maybe TRBD2 (6 bases). This CDR3 comprises 15 residues. The germline CDR1 and CDR2 sequences are SGHRS and YFSETQ. The V gene lost 0 bases and the J gene lost 2 bases, with 12 bases spanning the gap. The CDR3 DNA reads TGCGCCAGCAGCTTGGGCGGCGGGGCCCCCTACGAGCAGTACTTC. It encodes CASSLGGGAPYEQYF.

This clone came up a few times. J is TRBJ2-7 and V is TRBV30; possible D gene TRBD2, 6 bases. The V gene lost 2 bases and the J gene lost 3 bases, with 8 bases spanning the gap. Germline V gene lookup returns CDR1 GTSNPN and CDR2 SVGIG (reference sequence). CDR3 length: 12 amino acids. The CDR3 DNA is TGTGCCTGGAGTAGGGGAGGCTACGAGCAGTACTTC. Amino acids: CAWSRGGYEQYF.

The rearrangement uses TRBV27 and TRBJ2-7; TRBD2 matches at 8 bases. The CDR3 has 17 residues. Germline CDR1 is MNHEY and CDR2 is SMNVEV (reference sequence). V lost 3 bases to trimming and J lost 2 bases; unmatched junction nucleotides: 12. This CDR3 reads CASSLGLAGFGPYEQYF. In DNA form, the CDR3 reads TGTGCCAGCAGTTTGGGCCTAGCGGGTTTTGGCCCCTACGAGCAGTACTTC.

The chain has TRBV6-5 and TRBJ1-5; no reliable D call. Germline assignment: CDR1 MNHEY and CDR2 SVGAGI. Trimming stripped 4 bases from V and 3 bases from J, with 10 bases between. The CDR3 contains 14 residues. The CDR3 sequence: CASSWAGVNQPQHF. Here the CDR3 DNA reads TGTGCCAGCAGTTGGGCCGGGGTCAATCAGCCCCAGCATTTT.

The V gene is TRBV29-1, the J gene TRBJ2-1; D remains ambiguous. This CDR3 is built from 13 residues. Trimming took off 4 bases at V and 4 bases at J, with 11 bases between the two ends. CDR1 and CDR2 from the germline V gene are SQVTM and ANQGSEA. This chain's CDR3 is CSVARELYNEQFF. The DNA for the CDR3 is TGCAGCGTTGCTCGAGAATTATACAATGAGCAGTTCTTC.

This rearrangement joins TRBV2 to TRBJ1-1; 7 bases line up with TRBD1. The CDR3 length is 13 residues. Trimming cost V 9 bases and J 3 bases; bases outside gene matches: 7. The germline gives CDR1 SNHLY, CDR2 FYNNEI. The CDR3 nucleotides read TGTGCCAGGAGGACGCAGGGGGACACTGAAGCTTTCTTT. This sequence encodes CARRTQGDTEAFF.

The chain is built from TRBV28 and TRBJ2-7, with D possibly TRBD2 on 7 matching bases. This CDR3 region has 14 residues. CDR1 is MDHEN and CDR2 is SYDVKM in the germline V gene. Between the trimmed V and J ends, which lost 6 bases and 2 bases, there was a span of 14 bases. The CDR3 DNA reads TGTGCCAGCAGGGGGAGGGGGGCAACCTACGAGCAGTACTTC. Protein product: CASRGRGATYEQYF.

This clone was detected only once. V usage is TRBV9 and J usage is TRBJ1-3; D is unresolved. From germline, CDR1 is SGDLS and CDR2 YYNGEE. V was cut by 3 bases and J by 0 bases, with 10 bases left in between. This CDR3 comprises 15 residues. CDR3 sequence: CASSAQDYSGNTIYF. The CDR3, as DNA: TGTGCCAGCAGCGCCCAGGATTACTCTGGAAACACCATATATTTT.

This chain joins TRBV30 and TRBJ1-1, with 8 bases matching TRBD1. The junction had 5 bases not matched to a gene; V was cut back by 1 base and J by 10 bases. This CDR3 contains 12 residues. From germline, CDR1 is GTSNPN and CDR2 SVGIG (reference sequence). The CDR3 loop reads CAWSDRGFRAFF. The CDR3 nucleotides are TGTGCCTGGAGTGACAGGGGGTTTAGAGCTTTCTTT.

The CDR3 sequence is CASTPSWQRISVNTEAFF. The CDR3 DNA reads as TGTGCCAGCACCCCGAGCTGGCAGAGGATTTCTGTGAACACTGAAGCTTTCTTT. V and J are TRBV28 and TRBJ1-1, with D unresolved. Germline CDR1 and CDR2: MDHEN and SYDVKM. V was trimmed by 7 bases and J by 0 bases, leaving 24 bases between them. The CDR3 has 18 amino acids.

The genes are TRBV19 and TRBJ1-6; D is unclear. CDR3 length: 14 residues. Germline V gene sequence: CDR1 LNHDA, CDR2 SQIVND (reference sequence). V was shortened by 5 bases and J by 7 bases, with 12 bases between the two germline ends. In nucleotides, the CDR3 is TGTGCCAGTAGTCTTCACACGGGGAATTCACCCCTCCACTTT. It encodes CASSLHTGNSPLHF.

This clone was seen once. The chain's CDR3 is CASSPRRTSGSNIQYF. In DNA form, the CDR3 reads TGTGCCAGCAGCCCACGGAGGACTAGCGGCTCGAACATTCAGTACTTC. This sequence joins TRBV7-2 and TRBJ2-4; TRBD2 matches at 10 bases. The CDR3 spans 16 residues. J gave up 7 bases and V 5 bases, and 11 bases lay outside the gene matches. Germline assignment: CDR1 SGHTA and CDR2 FQGNSA.

J is TRBJ1-2 and V is TRBV10-3, with TRBD1 identical over 9 bases. The CDR3 contains 12 residues. V gave up 8 bases and J gave up 4 bases; unmatched junction bases: 2. Germline V gene data show CDR1 as ENHRY and CDR2 as SYGVKD. The CDR3: CAIGTGIYGYTF. Here the CDR3 DNA reads TGTGCCATCGGGACAGGGATCTATGGCTACACCTTC.

The V call is TRBV27, the J call TRBJ2-3, with 10 nucleotides matching TRBD1. There are 14 residues in the CDR3. J was trimmed by 7 bases and V by 7 bases; bases with no gene match: 8. From germline, CDR1 is MNHEY and CDR2 SMNVEV (reference sequence). DNA of the CDR3: TGTGCCAGCACCTCGACAGGGGGCGCGAATACGCAGTATTTT. Its protein product is CASTSTGGANTQYF.

The chain uses TRBV11-2 and TRBJ2-7; no clear D. Between the trimmed V and J ends, which lost 4 bases and 1 base, there was a span of 11 bases. Per the germline V gene, CDR1 is SGHAT and CDR2 is FQNNGV. CDR3 length: 14 amino acids. This CDR3 is CASSSDFQSYEQYF. CDR3 DNA sequence: TGTGCCAGCAGCTCAGACTTTCAGTCCTACGAGCAGTACTTC.

The chain uses TRBV5-1 and TRBJ1-6; 7 nucleotides line up with TRBD1. Per the germline V gene, CDR1 is SGHRS and CDR2 is YFSETQ. The CDR3 is made up of 15 amino acids. V lost 4 bases and J lost 7; bases outside the gene matches: 8. The CDR3 reads CASSPRQGWNSPLHF. The CDR3 DNA is TGCGCCAGCAGCCCGCGACAGGGATGGAATTCACCCCTCCACTTT.

This clone showed up just a few times. This same CDR3 is encoded by further DNA sequences in the sample. This chain links TRBV5-4 with TRBJ2-5; 11 bases align to TRBD1. This CDR3 is built from 14 residues. The germline CDR1 and CDR2 sequences are SGHNT and YYREEE (reference sequence). Trimming removed 4 bases from V and 4 bases from J; junction bases left unmatched: 3. The CDR3 nucleotides read TGTGCCAGCAGCCTGGACAGGGGGCGAGAGACCCAGTACTTC. Protein: CASSLDRGRETQYF.

This rearrangement joins TRBV6-5 to TRBJ1-1; D might be TRBD1 (6 bases). Germline V gene data show CDR1 as MNHEY and CDR2 as SVGAGI. CDR3 length: 15 residues. Between the trimmed V and J ends, which lost 0 bases and 5 bases, there was a span of 13 bases. CDR3 sequence: CASSYSRWQGTEAFF. The CDR3 nucleotides are TGTGCCAGCAGTTACTCGAGGTGGCAGGGGACTGAAGCTTTCTTT.

This clone was seen a single time. This chain joins TRBV3-1 (or the pseudogene TRBV3-2) and TRBJ2-2, with 7 bases fitting TRBD1. V gave up 8 bases and J gave up 4 bases; unmatched junction bases: 7. Germline CDR1 and CDR2: LGHDT and YNNKEL (reference sequence). The CDR3 sequence is 14 residues long. CDR3 sequence: CASSDRARTGELFF. The CDR3 bases are TGTGCCAGCTCCGACAGGGCGCGCACCGGGGAGCTGTTTTTT.

This chain joins TRBV5-4 and TRBJ2-1; 7 nucleotides line up with TRBD2. There are 16 residues in the CDR3. J gave up 3 bases and V 6 bases, and 12 bases lay outside the gene matches. Germline assignment: CDR1 SGHNT and CDR2 YYREEE (reference sequence). CDR3 protein: CASTPPGTMNYNEQFF. CDR3 nucleotides: TGTGCCAGCACCCCCCCCGGGACTATGAACTACAATGAGCAGTTCTTC. The full variable domain, with the rest looked up from reference TRBV5-4 and TRBJ2-1, is ETGVTQSPTHLIKTRGQQVTLRCSSQSGHNTVSWYQQALGQGPQFIFQYYREEENGRGNFPPRFSGLQFPNYSSELNVNALELDDSALYLCASTPPGTMNYNEQFFGPGTRLTVL.

The V and J genes are TRBV3-1 (or the pseudogene TRBV3-2) and TRBJ2-7; 9 nucleotides align to TRBD2. From germline, CDR1 is LGHDT and CDR2 YNNKEL (reference sequence). V was clipped by 3 bases and J by 1 base; unmatched bases: 7. This CDR3 contains 16 residues. The CDR3: CASSQGASGASYEQYF. The CDR3 region has the DNA TGTGCCAGCAGCCAGGGAGCTAGCGGGGCATCCTACGAGCAGTACTTC.

This chain uses TRBV10-1 with TRBJ2-2; unclear D gene. The CDR3 runs to 12 residues. Germline V CDR1 and CDR2: WNHNN, SYGVQD (reference sequence). The V end was cut by 2 bases, the J end by 7 bases, with 5 bases between. The CDR3 DNA sequence: TGCGCCAGCAGTGAGGTTTACGGGGAGCTGTTTTTT. It translates to CASSEVYGELFF.

The V gene is TRBV28, the J gene TRBJ1-1, with a weak D call TRBD1 (6 bases). V lost 6 bases, J lost 2 bases, and 16 bases lay in between. The CDR3 loop spans 15 amino acids. Germline loops: CDR1 MDHEN, CDR2 SYDVKM. Here the CDR3 DNA reads TGTGCCAGCAGACGTGAAACAGGGTCAAACACTGAAGCTTTCTTT. Translated: CASRRETGSNTEAFF.

The chain combines TRBV29-1 with TRBJ1-1; 9 bases are shared with TRBD1. Germline V gene lookup returns CDR1 SQVTM and CDR2 ANQGSEA. This CDR3 is built from 14 residues. Trimming cost V 7 bases and J 1 base; bases outside gene matches: 7. CDR3 nucleotides: TGCAGCGCCGTACAACAGGGGGCGAACACTGAAGCTTTCTTT. This gives the protein CSAVQQGANTEAFF.